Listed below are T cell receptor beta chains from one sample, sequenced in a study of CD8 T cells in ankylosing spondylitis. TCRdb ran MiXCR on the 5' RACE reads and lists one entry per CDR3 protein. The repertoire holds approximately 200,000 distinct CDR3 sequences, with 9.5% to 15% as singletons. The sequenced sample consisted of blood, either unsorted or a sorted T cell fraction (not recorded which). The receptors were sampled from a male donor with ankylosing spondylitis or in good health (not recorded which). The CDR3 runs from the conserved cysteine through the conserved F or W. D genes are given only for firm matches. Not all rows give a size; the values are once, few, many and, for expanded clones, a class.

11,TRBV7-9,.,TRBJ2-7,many,CASSVTYEQYF,TGTGCCAGCAGCGTGACGTACGAGCAGTACTTC
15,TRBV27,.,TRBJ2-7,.,CASSFYQGGSYEQYF,TGTGCCAGCAGTTTTTATCAGGGAGGTTCCTACGAGCAGTACTTC
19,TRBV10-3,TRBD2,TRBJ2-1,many,CAISEEGLAGTRPYNEQFF,TGTGCCATCAGTGAGGAGGGACTAGCGGGAACGAGACCCTACAATGAGCAGTTCTTC
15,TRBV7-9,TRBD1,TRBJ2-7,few,CASSFLDRGLYEQYF,TGTGCCAGCAGCTTTCTGGACAGGGGGCTCTACGAGCAGTACTTC
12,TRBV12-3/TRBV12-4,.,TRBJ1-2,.,CASSLTLAGYTF,TGTGCCAGCAGTTTAACACTCGCAGGCTACACCTTC
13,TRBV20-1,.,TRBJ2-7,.,CSARGPRSYEQYF,TGCAGTGCTAGGGGCCCGCGATCCTACGAGCAGTACTTC
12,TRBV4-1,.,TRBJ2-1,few,CASSQVNNEQFF,TGCGCCAGCAGCCAAGTCAACAATGAGCAGTTCTTC
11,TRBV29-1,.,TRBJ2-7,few,CSVEGNSQQYF,TGCAGCGTTGAAGGGAACTCCCAGCAGTACTTC
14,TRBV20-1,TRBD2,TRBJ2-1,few,CSARGTTRGNEQFF,TGCAGTGCTAGGGGGACTACCCGGGGCAATGAGCAGTTCTTC
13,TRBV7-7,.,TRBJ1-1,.,CASSPVPRDEAFF,TGTGCCAGCAGCCCAGTCCCTCGGGATGAAGCTTTCTTT
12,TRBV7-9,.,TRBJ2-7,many,CASTPTGYEQYF,TGTGCCAGCACCCCGACGGGGTACGAGCAGTACTTC
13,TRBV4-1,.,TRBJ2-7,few,CASSQVGTYEQYF,TGCGCCAGCAGCCAAGTAGGCACCTACGAGCAGTACTTC
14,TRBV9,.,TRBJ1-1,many,CASSVGGANTEAFF,TGTGCCAGCAGCGTAGGGGGTGCGAACACTGAAGCTTTCTTT
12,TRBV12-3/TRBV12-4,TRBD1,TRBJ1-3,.,CASTMTGNTIYF,TGTGCCAGCACCATGACAGGGAACACCATATATTTT
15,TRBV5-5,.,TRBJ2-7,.,CASSLEPGPGNEQYF,TGTGCCAGCAGCTTGGAACCGGGCCCCGGAAACGAGCAGTACTTC